This T cell receptor (beta chain) was observed in a study of blood T cell repertoires in COVID-19. Study as a whole: Collection of acute and convalescent COVID-19 samples took place in the United States, Italy and Spain.

This clone was seen a single time. Germline CDR1 reads MNHNS; CDR2 reads SASEGT. CDR3 length: 14 residues. Germline trimming cut 2 bases from V and 2 bases from J; bases unmatched to any gene: 2. TCRdb's table, derived via immunoSEQ multiplex PCR, lists solely in-frame clones and lacks some. The sample yields 55,000 to 70,000 clones, around 90% seen once. The sample consisted of peripheral blood. The origin of this receptor is an older man with acute or convalescent COVID-19. The chain is built from TRBV6-1 and TRBJ1-2; 7 bases are a match to TRBD1. CDR3 nucleotides: TGTGCCAGCAGTGAAATGACAGGGAACTATGGCTACACCTTC. Translating it yields CASSEMTGNYGYTF.